This T cell receptor beta chain was identified during a study of T-cell memory formation after mild COVID-19. Findings of the study overall: Of the contracting clones, CD4+ ones lay mainly in CM and EM, and CD8+ ones in EMRA. Some clones that responded turned up in pre-infection memory, which suggests that cross-reactive memory joined in.

MiXCR, applied by TCRdb to the 5' RACE reads, yields one record per CDR3 protein. The sample has about 470,000 distinct CDR3 sequences, about 20% seen once. Worth noting for this clonotype: The antigen is undetermined.

The junction had 9 bases not matched to a gene; V was cut back by 7 bases and J by 3 bases. There are 15 residues in the CDR3. CDR1 and CDR2 from the germline V gene are SNHLY and FYNNEI. Sequencing was done on a sample of PBMCs or a T cell subset sorted from them (not recorded which). The chain recombines TRBV2 with TRBJ2-7, with 10 positions matching TRBD1. This TCR was sampled from an adult woman who had mild COVID-19 (a few samples of this study predate the infection). Cell type and time point are not known. The chain's CDR3 is CASIRPGQGIYEQYF. The CDR3 DNA sequence: TGTGCCAGCATAAGACCGGGACAGGGGATCTACGAGCAGTACTTC. Based on the CDR3 plus reference TRBV2 and TRBJ2-7, the full variable domain is EPEVTQTPSHQVTQMGQEVILRCVPISNHLYFYWYRQILGQKVEFLVSFYNNEISEKSEIFDDQFSVERPDGSNFTLKIRSTKLEDSAMYFCASIRPGQGIYEQYFGPGTRLTVT.